This T cell receptor beta chain stems from a study of shared clonotypes between healthy human individuals. Naive-designated CD8 cells lacked CD45RO, were positively enriched for CCR7, and omitted terminally differentiated effector memory CD45RA+ cells. Assay: immunoSEQ multiplex PCR; the TCRdb copy retains only in-frame clones and omits some. The sample includes 650,000 to 800,000 clones, 90% to 95% of them seen just once. The sequence was collected from a man aged 25 to 40 in good health. The sample comprised naive CD8+ T cells sorted from blood.

CDR3 region: CASSYSGLSEKLFF. The CDR3 DNA reads as TGTGCCAGCAGTTATTCGGGTCTTAGTGAAAAACTGTTTTTT. This chain links TRBV27 with TRBJ1-4, with D uncertain. V was shortened by 4 bases and J by 7 bases, with 13 bases between the two germline ends. The CDR3 consists of 14 residues. Germline V gives CDR1 MNHEY, CDR2 SMNVEV (reference sequence). The full variable domain, in which reference TRBV27 and TRBJ1-4 provide the parts outside the CDR3, is EAQVTQNPRYLITVTGKKLTVTCSQNMNHEYMSWYRQDPGLGLRQIYYSMNVEVTDKGDVPEGYKVSRKEKRNFPLILESPSPNQTSLYFCASSYSGLSEKLFFGSGTQLSVL.